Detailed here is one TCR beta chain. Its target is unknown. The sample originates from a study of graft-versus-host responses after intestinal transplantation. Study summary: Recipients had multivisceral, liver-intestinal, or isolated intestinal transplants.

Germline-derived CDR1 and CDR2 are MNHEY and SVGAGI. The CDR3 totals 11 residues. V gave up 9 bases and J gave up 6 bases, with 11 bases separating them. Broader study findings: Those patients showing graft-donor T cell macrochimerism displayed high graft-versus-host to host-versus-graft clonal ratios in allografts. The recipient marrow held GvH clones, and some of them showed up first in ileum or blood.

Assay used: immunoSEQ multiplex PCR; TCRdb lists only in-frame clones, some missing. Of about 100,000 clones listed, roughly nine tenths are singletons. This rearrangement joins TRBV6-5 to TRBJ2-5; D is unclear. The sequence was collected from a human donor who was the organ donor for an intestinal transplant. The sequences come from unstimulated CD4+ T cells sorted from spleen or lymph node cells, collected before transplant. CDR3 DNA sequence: TGTGCCAGTAGGAAGCTACAGACCCAGTACTTC. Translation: CASRKLQTQYF.